Presented here are 28 T cell receptor beta chains from one specimen sequenced in a study of blood T cell repertoires in COVID-19. Here immunoSEQ multiplex PCR was the method, and the copy in TCRdb shows in-frame clones only, minus some. The table records about 200,000 clones, roughly 85% of them present only once. The source material was peripheral blood. These receptors came from a woman aged 80 or older with acute or convalescent COVID-19.

The CDR3, as DNA: TGTGCCATCAATCCGACAGGATCCTACAATGAGCAGTTCTTC. This sequence encodes CAINPTGSYNEQFF. V usage is TRBV10-3 and J usage is TRBJ2-1, with D possibly TRBD1 on 6 matching bases. The CDR3 spans 14 residues. V was shortened by 7 bases and J by 1 base, with 11 bases between the two germline ends. CDR1 is ENHRY and CDR2 is SYGVKD in the germline V gene.

The rearrangement uses TRBV7-8 and TRBJ2-7, with D possibly being TRBD1 (5 bases). Trimming stripped 6 bases from V and 7 bases from J, with 19 bases between. The CDR3 sequence is 14 residues long. Per the germline V gene, CDR1 is SGHVS and CDR2 is FQNEAQ. The CDR3 region is CASRRTEQGWEQYF. Written as DNA, the CDR3 is TGTGCCAGCAGGCGGACGGAGCAGGGATGGGAGCAGTACTTC.

In this sample, this clone turned up a few times. The V gene is TRBV12-3 or TRBV12-4, the J gene TRBJ2-5, with 9 bases that match TRBD2. Germline trimming cut 4 bases from V and 8 bases from J; bases unmatched to any gene: 5. The length of the CDR3 is 13 residues. The CDR3 protein is CASSSGTSPTQYF. For the CDR3, the DNA is TGTGCCAGCAGTTCTGGGACTAGCCCTACCCAGTACTTC.

This sequence joins TRBV18 and TRBJ2-3; 9 bases line up with TRBD1. Germline lookup yields CDR1 KGHSH and CDR2 LQKENI. J was trimmed by 2 bases and V by 1 base; bases with no gene match: 7. The CDR3 extends over 17 amino acids. DNA for the CDR3: TGTGCCAGCTCACCACTATTGGGACAGGGACACACAGATACGCAGTATTTT. Translation: CASSPLLGQGHTDTQYF. Using reference TRBV18 and TRBJ2-3 for the parts outside the CDR3, the full variable domain is NAGVMQNPRHLVRRRGQEARLRCSPMKGHSHVYWYRQLPEEGLKFMVYLQKENIIDESGMPKERFSAEFPKEGPSILRIQQVVRGDSAAYFCASSPLLGQGHTDTQYFGPGTRLTVL.

This chain links TRBV20-1 with TRBJ2-7, with 10 bases aligning to TRBD2. After removal of 3 bases from V and 2 bases from J, the junction contained 4 bases not matched to a gene. There are 14 residues in the CDR3. Germline CDR1 and CDR2: DFQATT and SNEGSKA (reference sequence). The CDR3 nucleotides read TGCAGTGCTAGTTTGAGCGGGAGGGCCTACGAGCAGTACTTC. Protein product: CSASLSGRAYEQYF.

CDR3 in amino acids: CASSPDSQSETQYF. CDR3 sequence (DNA): TGTGCCAGCTCACCGGATAGCCAGTCAGAGACCCAGTACTTC. The gene calls are TRBV18 and TRBJ2-5; D remains ambiguous. The V gene lost 3 bases and the J gene lost 4 bases, with 12 bases spanning the gap. The CDR3 loop spans 14 amino acids. Germline lookup yields CDR1 KGHSH and CDR2 LQKENI. Using reference TRBV18 and TRBJ2-5 for the parts outside the CDR3, the full variable domain is NAGVMQNPRHLVRRRGQEARLRCSPMKGHSHVYWYRQLPEEGLKFMVYLQKENIIDESGMPKERFSAEFPKEGPSILRIQQVVRGDSAAYFCASSPDSQSETQYFGPGTRLLVL.

This clone was seen only a few times. The rearrangement links TRBV12-3 or TRBV12-4 to TRBJ1-1, with no clear D. The CDR3 is 13 amino acids. The germline V and J ends were trimmed by 4 bases and 6 bases, with 12 bases remaining between them. The CDR3 nucleotides read TGTGCCAGCAGTTATCGGCGAGGCGCTGAAGCTTTCTTT. Its protein is CASSYRRGAEAFF.

The chain joins TRBV3-1 (or the pseudogene TRBV3-2) to TRBJ2-3, with D uncertain. The germline V gene encodes CDR1 LGHDT and CDR2 YNNKEL (reference sequence). The CDR3 has 14 amino acids. Trimming shortened V by 2 bases and J by 4 bases, and 10 bases separated the two germline ends. The CDR3 is CASSQMLGPDTQYF. The CDR3, as DNA: TGTGCCAGCAGCCAAATGCTAGGCCCAGATACGCAGTATTTT.

The rearrangement uses TRBV18 and TRBJ2-2; 7 bases line up with TRBD2. The CDR3 runs 15 residues. Germline V CDR1 and CDR2: KGHSH, LQKENI. Germline trimming cut 3 bases from V and 3 bases from J; bases unmatched to any gene: 4. The CDR3 nucleotides are TGTGCCAGCTCACCGCTAGCGGAGCACACCGGGGAGCTGTTTTTT. This encodes CASSPLAEHTGELFF.

The J gene is TRBJ1-4, the V gene TRBV3-1 (or the pseudogene TRBV3-2), with D possibly matching TRBD1 (5 bases). Trimming left V 2 bases short and J 3 bases short, with 10 bases between. The CDR3 consists of 15 residues. From germline, CDR1 is LGHDT and CDR2 YNNKEL (reference sequence). The CDR3 nucleotides are TGTGCCAGCAGCCAACCAGGGCGACCTAATGAAAAACTGTTTTTT. Amino acid sequence: CASSQPGRPNEKLFF.

The rearrangement joins TRBV29-1 to TRBJ1-1; 7 bases align to TRBD1. The CDR3 is made up of 17 amino acids. Germline assignment: CDR1 SQVTM and CDR2 ANQGSEA. Trimming at V came to 6 bases and at J to 0 bases, leaving 16 bases not matched to a gene. DNA of the CDR3: TGCAGCGTACACGGGATGGAGGGGGCCATCATGAACACTGAAGCTTTCTTT. Its protein is CSVHGMEGAIMNTEAFF.

The rearrangement links TRBV18 to TRBJ2-1; 9 bases align to TRBD1. The germline CDR1 and CDR2 sequences are KGHSH and LQKENI. V was clipped by 3 bases and J by 2 bases; unmatched bases: 8. The CDR3 consists of 17 residues. This chain's CDR3 is CASSPLVQGAPYNEQFF. Written as DNA, the CDR3 is TGTGCCAGCTCACCCTTGGTACAGGGGGCTCCCTACAATGAGCAGTTCTTC. Based on the CDR3 plus reference TRBV18 and TRBJ2-1, the full variable domain is NAGVMQNPRHLVRRRGQEARLRCSPMKGHSHVYWYRQLPEEGLKFMVYLQKENIIDESGMPKERFSAEFPKEGPSILRIQQVVRGDSAAYFCASSPLVQGAPYNEQFFGPGTRLTVL.

V is TRBV2 and J is TRBJ1-1; D is unclear. V was cut by 6 bases and J by 3 bases, with 11 bases left in between. This CDR3 has 13 amino acids. CDR1 is SNHLY, CDR2 FYNNEI, per germline. CDR3 amino acids: CASRLSGDTEAFF. The CDR3 DNA sequence: TGTGCCAGCAGACTATCGGGAGACACTGAAGCTTTCTTT.

This chain connects TRBV6-5 to TRBJ2-2; D is perhaps TRBD2 (5 bases). V lost 6 bases and J lost 7, with 9 bases in between. CDR3 length: 12 residues. Germline V lookup: CDR1 MNHEY, CDR2 SVGAGI. The CDR3 loop is CASSSGIGELFF. CDR3 DNA: TGTGCCAGCAGCTCGGGGATCGGGGAGCTGTTTTTT.

The chain links TRBV7-2 to TRBJ1-2, with D unresolved. Trimming took off 3 bases at V and 5 bases at J, with 13 bases between the two ends. CDR1 is SGHTA, CDR2 FQGNSA, per germline. The CDR3 is 14 amino acids. The CDR3 DNA follows: TGTGCCAGCAGCTTTTGGGAGGAGGCTTATGGCTACACCTTC. Translating gives CASSFWEEAYGYTF.

The rearrangement links TRBV7-8 to TRBJ2-5; tentatively, D is TRBD1 (7 bases). Per the germline V gene, CDR1 is SGHVS and CDR2 is FQNEAQ. The CDR3 totals 15 residues. V shed 5 bases and J shed 4 bases, with 17 bases lying between them. This CDR3 is CASSLQGMEGETQYF. CDR3 nucleotide sequence: TGTGCCAGCAGCCTACAGGGGATGGAGGGAGAGACCCAGTACTTC.

The V and J genes are TRBV2 and TRBJ1-3; no reliable D call. Germline V gives CDR1 SNHLY, CDR2 FYNNEI. V dropped 6 bases and J dropped 0 bases, with 9 bases sitting between them. There are 14 residues in the CDR3. Here the CDR3 reads CASSSGISGNTIYF. The CDR3 nucleotides read TGTGCCAGCAGCTCCGGTATCTCTGGAAACACCATATATTTT. The full variable domain, with the rest looked up from reference TRBV2 and TRBJ1-3, is EPEVTQTPSHQVTQMGQEVILRCVPISNHLYFYWYRQILGQKVEFLVSFYNNEISEKSEIFDDQFSVERPDGSNFTLKIRSTKLEDSAMYFCASSSGISGNTIYFGEGSWLTVV.

The J gene is TRBJ2-3, the V gene TRBV20-1; D gene uncertain. V lost 3 bases, J lost 0 bases, and 7 bases lay in between. Germline values: CDR1 DFQATT, CDR2 SNEGSKA (reference sequence). The CDR3 runs to 13 residues. The CDR3 sequence: CSASSSSTDTQYF. The CDR3 nucleotides read TGCAGTGCTAGTTCTTCTAGCACAGATACGCAGTATTTT.

The rearrangement uses TRBV5-4 and TRBJ2-7; the match to TRBD2 covers 8 bases. With V trimmed by 4 bases and J by 4 bases, 10 bases remained unmatched. The germline CDR1 and CDR2 sequences are SGHNT and YYREEE (reference sequence). The CDR3 covers 15 residues. DNA of the CDR3: TGTGCCAGCAGCCCGGGGGGGCGTGATGGATACGAGCAGTACTTC. This translates into CASSPGGRDGYEQYF.

The rearrangement links TRBV19 to TRBJ2-7; TRBD1 matches at 8 bases. The germline CDR1 and CDR2 sequences are LNHDA and SQIVND (reference sequence). V dropped 4 bases and J dropped 3; count of bases not matched to a gene: 5. The CDR3 consists of 14 residues. CDR3 sequence: CASSNGQGIYEQYF. The CDR3 coding sequence is TGTGCCAGTAGTAACGGACAGGGTATCTACGAGCAGTACTTC.

The CDR3, as DNA: TGCGCCAGCAGCTCCCAGGGGGTGGCCGAGCAGTACTTC. Encoded protein: CASSSQGVAEQYF. V is TRBV5-1 and J is TRBJ2-7; 7 nucleotides match TRBD1. This CDR3 is 13 amino acids long. Per germline, CDR1 SGHRS and CDR2 YFSETQ. V was clipped by 3 bases and J by 6 bases; unmatched bases: 6.

The chain uses TRBV11-3 and TRBJ2-1; 8 nucleotides agree with TRBD2. This CDR3 has 15 amino acids. The V gene's germline CDR1 is SGHNT and CDR2 YENEEA. The J segment lost 8 bases and the V segment lost 2 bases, leaving 8 bases of the junction unmatched. CDR3 DNA sequence: TGTGCCAGCAGCTTAACCAGCGGGAGAGTCCATGAGCAGTTCTTC. Encoded protein: CASSLTSGRVHEQFF.

The chain employs TRBV5-4 and TRBJ1-1; 9 bases agree with TRBD1. Per germline, CDR1 SGHNT and CDR2 YYREEE (reference sequence). There are 16 residues in the CDR3. V lost 4 bases, J lost 1 base, and 8 bases stayed unmatched. The DNA for the CDR3 is TGTGCCAGCAGCGGAAAACAGGGGGCGCGGAACACTGAAGCTTTCTTT. As protein: CASSGKQGARNTEAFF.

This clone came up once. This sequence joins TRBV2 and TRBJ1-5; 7 bases line up with TRBD1. V shed 7 bases, J shed 5 bases, and the junction held 8 bases outside the gene matches. CDR3 length: 14 residues. CDR1 and CDR2 from the germline V gene are SNHLY and FYNNEI. The CDR3: CASTTGTAYQPQHF. The CDR3 DNA follows: TGTGCCAGCACTACCGGGACAGCCTATCAGCCCCAGCATTTT.

This clone has just one count. The rearrangement joins TRBV4-1 to TRBJ1-3; TRBD1 is a possible D gene (6 bases). The germline gives CDR1 MGHRA, CDR2 YSYEKL. Trimming removed 1 base from V and 8 bases from J, with 18 bases in between. The CDR3 is 16 residues long. CDR3 sequence reads: CASSQGKRQAQDTIYF. In DNA form, the CDR3 reads TGCGCCAGCAGCCAAGGAAAGAGACAGGCGCAAGACACCATATATTTT.

This chain links TRBV5-1 with TRBJ2-7; tentative D call: TRBD1 (6 bases). The CDR3 totals 14 residues. Germline CDR1 SGHRS, CDR2 YFSETQ. Trimming shortened V by 5 bases and J by 7 bases, and 19 bases separated the two germline ends. DNA of the CDR3: TGCGCCAGCAGTATTTCGCAGGGGCAAAGAGAGCAGTACTTC. This codes for CASSISQGQREQYF.

This chain uses TRBV15 with TRBJ2-3; the D gene is possibly TRBD1 (6 bases). CDR1 is LNHNV and CDR2 is YYDKDF in the germline V gene (reference sequence). V was pared by 9 bases and J by 1 base, with 14 bases between. The CDR3 has 14 residues. CDR3 amino acids: CATTRDTRTDTQYF. In nucleotides, the CDR3 is TGTGCCACTACCCGGGACACCCGCACAGATACGCAGTATTTT.

The rearrangement uses TRBV24-1 and TRBJ2-1, with TRBD1 identical over 8 bases. Germline-derived CDR1 and CDR2 are KGHDR and SFDVKD. This CDR3 comprises 13 residues. J was trimmed by 10 bases and V by 6 bases; bases with no gene match: 7. CDR3: CATSSQGAREQFF. CDR3 bases: TGTGCCACCAGTTCGCAGGGGGCTCGGGAGCAGTTCTTC.